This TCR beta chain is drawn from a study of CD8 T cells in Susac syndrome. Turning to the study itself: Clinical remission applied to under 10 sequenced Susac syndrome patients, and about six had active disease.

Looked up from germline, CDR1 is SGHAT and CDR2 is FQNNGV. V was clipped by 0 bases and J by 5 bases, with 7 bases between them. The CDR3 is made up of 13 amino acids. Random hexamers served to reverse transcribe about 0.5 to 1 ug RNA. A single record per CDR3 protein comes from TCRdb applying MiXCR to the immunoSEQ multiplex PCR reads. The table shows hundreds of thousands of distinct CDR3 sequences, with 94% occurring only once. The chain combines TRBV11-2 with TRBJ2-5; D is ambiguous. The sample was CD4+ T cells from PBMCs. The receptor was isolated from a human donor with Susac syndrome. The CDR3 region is CASSLDSFETQYF. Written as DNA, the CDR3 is TGTGCCAGCAGCTTAGACAGCTTCGAGACCCAGTACTTC.